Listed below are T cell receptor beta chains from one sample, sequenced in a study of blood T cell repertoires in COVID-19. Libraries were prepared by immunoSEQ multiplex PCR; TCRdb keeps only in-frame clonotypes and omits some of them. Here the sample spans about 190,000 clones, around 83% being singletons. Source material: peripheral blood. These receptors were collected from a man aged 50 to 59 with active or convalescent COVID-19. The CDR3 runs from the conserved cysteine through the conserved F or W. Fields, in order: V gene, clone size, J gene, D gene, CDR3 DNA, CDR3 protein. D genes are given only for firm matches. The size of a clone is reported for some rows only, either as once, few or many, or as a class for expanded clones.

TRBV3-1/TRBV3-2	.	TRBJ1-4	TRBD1	TGTGCCAGCAGCCCAGGGACAGGGGGCAACTACGAAAAACTGTTTTTT	CASSPGTGGNYEKLFF
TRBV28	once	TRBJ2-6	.	TGTGCCAGCAGTTTCAGGGTTGGGGCCAACGTCCTGACTTTC	CASSFRVGANVLTF
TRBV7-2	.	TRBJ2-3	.	TGTGCCAGCAGCTTGCAGGGGGGACCCTGGGGGCAGTATTTT	CASSLQGGPWGQYF
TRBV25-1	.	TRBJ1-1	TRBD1	TGTGCCAGCAGTGACCGGACAGGGATCGACACTGAAGCTTTCTTT	CASSDRTGIDTEAFF
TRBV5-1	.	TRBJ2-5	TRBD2	TGCGCCAGCAGCTTGCTACTAGCGGGAGTTCGGGCGGAAGAGACCCAGTACTTC	CASSLLLAGVRAEETQYF
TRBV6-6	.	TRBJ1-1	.	TGTGCCAGCAGTTACTTAGGCAGGGGAACTGAAGCTTTCTTT	CASSYLGRGTEAFF
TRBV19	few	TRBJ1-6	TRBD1	TGTGCCAGTAGAGGGACAGGGGGCGAATCACCCCTCCACTTT	CASRGTGGESPLHF
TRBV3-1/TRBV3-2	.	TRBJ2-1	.	TGTGCCAGCAGCCAAGCCGTCCCCTCCTACAATGAGCAGTTCTTC	CASSQAVPSYNEQFF
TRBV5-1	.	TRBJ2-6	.	TGCGCCAGCAGCCGAGGATCCTCAGGGTTAACTGGGGCCAACGTCCTGACTTTC	CASSRGSSGLTGANVLTF
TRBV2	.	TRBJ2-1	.	TGTGCCAGCAGAGAGATAAATGAGCAGTTCTTC	CASREINEQFF
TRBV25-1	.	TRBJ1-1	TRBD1	TGTGCCAGCAGTGAATCCCTCGACAGGGGAACTGAAGCTTTCTTT	CASSESLDRGTEAFF
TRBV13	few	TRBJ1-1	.	TGTGCCAGCACCCGGGGTCGGTTGAACACTGAAGCTTTCTTT	CASTRGRLNTEAFF
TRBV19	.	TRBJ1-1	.	TGTGCCAGTAGTATAGTGCCAGAATCTGAAGCTTTCTTT	CASSIVPESEAFF
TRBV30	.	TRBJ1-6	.	TGTGCCTGGAGTGTACAAGGGGGTTCACCCCTCCACTTT	CAWSVQGGSPLHF
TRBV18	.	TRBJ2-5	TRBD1	TGTGCCAGCTCATTACAGGGGTCCGGGGAGACCCAGTACTTC	CASSLQGSGETQYF
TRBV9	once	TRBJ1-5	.	TGTGCCAGCAGCGCCACACAATGGGGGCCTCTTAATCAGCCCCAGCATTTT	CASSATQWGPLNQPQHF
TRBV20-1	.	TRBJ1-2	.	TGCAGTGCTAGAGTCCTGTATGGCTACACCTTC	CSARVLYGYTF
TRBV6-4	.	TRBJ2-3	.	TGTGCCAGCAGTGTAGGGGTATCAGGCACAGATACGCAGTATTTT	CASSVGVSGTDTQYF
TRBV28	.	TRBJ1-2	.	TGTGCCAGCAGTCCCTACACGGGTAGAGTAAACTATGGCTACACCTTC	CASSPYTGRVNYGYTF
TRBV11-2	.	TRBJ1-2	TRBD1	TGTGCCAGCAGTCGGTACAGGGGTTCTAATGGCTACACCTTC	CASSRYRGSNGYTF
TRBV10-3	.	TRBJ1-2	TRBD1	TGTGCCATCAGTGAGTCGATCCGGACAGGGGGCGATTATGGCTACACCTTC	CAISESIRTGGDYGYTF
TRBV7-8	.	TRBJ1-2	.	TGTGCCAGCAGCCAACGGGGGACCTCGTACTATGGCTACACCTTC	CASSQRGTSYYGYTF